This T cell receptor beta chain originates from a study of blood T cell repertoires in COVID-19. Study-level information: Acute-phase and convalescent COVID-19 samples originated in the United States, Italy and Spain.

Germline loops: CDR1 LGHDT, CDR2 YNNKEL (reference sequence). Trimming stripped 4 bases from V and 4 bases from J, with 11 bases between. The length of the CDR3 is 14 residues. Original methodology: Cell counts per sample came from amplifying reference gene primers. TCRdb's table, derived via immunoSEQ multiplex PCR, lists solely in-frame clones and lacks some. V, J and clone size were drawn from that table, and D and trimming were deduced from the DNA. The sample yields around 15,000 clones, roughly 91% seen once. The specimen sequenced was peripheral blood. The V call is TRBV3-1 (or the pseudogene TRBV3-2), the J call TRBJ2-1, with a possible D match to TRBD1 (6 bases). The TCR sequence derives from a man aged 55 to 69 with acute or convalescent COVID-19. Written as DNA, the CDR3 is TGTGCCAGCAGCCCCCTCGACAGGTACAATGAGCAGTTCTTC. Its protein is CASSPLDRYNEQFF.